The T cell receptor (beta chain) under discussion was sequenced for a study of control samples from healthy donors and cancer patients. Sequencing was performed with immunoSEQ multiplex PCR; in TCRdb, only in-frame clones are kept and a portion is missing. The profile shows some 140,000 clones, just under 90% of them singletons. CDR1 and CDR2 (germline): KGHDR, SFDVKD. The CDR3 spans 15 residues. The trim removed 4 bases at V and 2 bases at J, leaving 6 bases unmatched. This clonotype was obtained from a man in his fifties or sixties with head and neck cancer. Sequenced: PBMCs. This chain connects TRBV24-1 to TRBJ2-7, with TRBD1 matching 8 bases. The CDR3 DNA reads as TGTGCCACCAGTGACCCCGGACAGGGTACCTACGAGCAGTACTTC. This codes for CATSDPGQGTYEQYF.